The 31 T cell receptor beta chains reported below all come from one sample, sequenced in a study of T-cell reconstitution after alpha-beta-depleted transplantation in children. The TCRbeta library was prepared with unique molecular identifiers. TCRdb fed the PCR reads into MiXCR, producing one record per CDR3 protein. Altogether fewer than 550,000 distinct CDR3 sequences are present, over 9.5% being singletons, with the ten largest covering 12% to 15%. The material sequenced was PBMCs, mostly from graft donor cells, taken 180 days after TCRalphabeta/CD19-depleted stem cell transplant. The receptors come from a female patient aged 2-10 years who had a stem cell transplant for aplastic anemia, so the T cells may come from the graft donor.

This chain uses TRBV4-2 with TRBJ1-1; possibly TRBD1 for D (5 bases). Germline V gene lookup returns CDR1 LGHNA and CDR2 YNFKEQ. This CDR3 spans 14 amino acids. The V and J ends lost 5 bases and 4 bases respectively, with 14 bases between them. CDR3 DNA sequence: TGTGCCAGCAGCTCGTCGGGGGAGGGCACTGAAGCTTTCTTT. Translation gives CASSSSGEGTEAFF.

This chain joins TRBV7-2 and TRBJ1-3, with D unclear. Germline V CDR1 and CDR2: SGHTA, FQGNSA. The CDR3 covers 16 residues. V was shortened by 0 bases and J by 0 bases, with 9 bases between the two germline ends. The chain's CDR3 is CASSLAASNSGNTIYF. CDR3 coding DNA: TGTGCCAGCAGCTTAGCGGCCAGTAACTCTGGAAACACCATATATTTT.

The chain recombines TRBV18 with TRBJ2-3, with TRBD2 matching over 7 bases. Germline V lookup: CDR1 KGHSH, CDR2 LQKENI. The V segment lost 1 base and the J segment 7 bases; nucleotides outside the gene matches: 5. The CDR3 is 14 amino acids. CDR3 region: CASSPQAGAHTQYF. As DNA, the CDR3 is TGTGCCAGCTCACCACAGGCGGGAGCACATACGCAGTATTTT. The whole variable domain, filled in from reference TRBV18 and TRBJ2-3, reads NAGVMQNPRHLVRRRGQEARLRCSPMKGHSHVYWYRQLPEEGLKFMVYLQKENIIDESGMPKERFSAEFPKEGPSILRIQQVVRGDSAAYFCASSPQAGAHTQYFGPGTRLTVL.

The chain employs TRBV7-3 and TRBJ2-7; TRBD2 matches 8 bases. The germline V gene encodes CDR1 SGHTA and CDR2 FQGTGA. The CDR3 contains 15 residues. With 3 bases clipped from V and 4 bases from J, the junction kept 8 bases outside the gene matches. The CDR3 region has the DNA TGTGCCAGCAGCTTGGTCGGGGGGGCGCGGTACGAGCAGTACTTC. Its protein product is CASSLVGGARYEQYF.

There are a few counts of this clonotype. This chain uses TRBV6-1 with TRBJ2-1; 16 positions match TRBD2. The CDR3 loop spans 19 amino acids. V dropped 3 bases and J dropped 5; count of bases not matched to a gene: 10. CDR1 and CDR2 (germline): MNHNS, SASEGT. The CDR3 is CASSEGLAGGPSLNNEQFF. DNA for the CDR3: TGTGCCAGCAGTGAGGGACTAGCGGGAGGGCCGAGCTTAAACAATGAGCAGTTCTTC.

The chain carries TRBV11-1 and TRBJ2-3, with D possibly TRBD2 on 5 matching bases. Deletions cut 5 bases from V and 2 bases from J, with 23 bases between. This CDR3 region has 18 residues. Germline V gene sequence: CDR1 SGHAT, CDR2 FQDESV (reference sequence). The DNA for the CDR3 is TGTGCCAGCAGCCAACTCCGGACTGGGGTAGGCCCCACAGATACGCAGTATTTT. Its translation: CASSQLRTGVGPTDTQYF.

This sequence joins TRBV7-2 and TRBJ2-2, with a weak D call TRBD2 (5 bases). The length of the CDR3 is 15 residues. Germline V CDR1 and CDR2: SGHTA, FQGNSA. Trimming cost V 6 bases and J 3 bases, with 14 bases left between them. The chain's CDR3 is CASRRTSPYTGELFF. The CDR3 DNA reads TGTGCCAGCAGGAGAACTAGTCCTTACACCGGGGAGCTGTTTTTT.

This clonotype showed up many times. The genes are TRBV28 and TRBJ2-7; a possible D gene is TRBD1 (7 bases). The ends were cut back, 4 bases at V and 0 bases at J, with 13 bases in the middle. This CDR3 is built from 15 residues. Germline V CDR1 and CDR2: MDHEN, SYDVKM. The CDR3 loop is CASSSLRGVSYEQYF. The CDR3 bases are TGTGCCAGCAGTTCCCTCAGGGGGGTCTCCTACGAGCAGTACTTC. Using reference TRBV28 and TRBJ2-7 for the parts outside the CDR3, the full variable domain is DVKVTQSSRYLVKRTGEKVFLECVQDMDHENMFWYRQDPGLGLRLIYFSYDVKMKEKGDIPEGYSVSREKKERFSLILESASTNQTSMYLCASSSLRGVSYEQYFGPGTRLTVT.

This clonotype was seen a handful of times. This chain links TRBV27 with TRBJ2-4, with TRBD2 as a possible D gene (5 bases). The germline gives CDR1 MNHEY, CDR2 SMNVEV (reference sequence). The CDR3 spans 17 residues. V shed 0 bases and J shed 1 base, with 13 bases lying between them. Written as DNA, the CDR3 is TGTGCCAGCAGTTTATCGTCCTGGACTTTCGCCAAAAACATTCAGTACTTC. Translating it yields CASSLSSWTFAKNIQYF.

With regard to this clonotype: One junction end does not reproduce the germline sequence, and a read error may be involved. The chain employs TRBV6-5 and TRBJ2-7; 7 bases match TRBD2. This CDR3 has 16 amino acids. Germline CDR1 reads MNHEY; CDR2 reads SVGAGI. CDR3 nucleotides: TGTGCCAGCAGTTACTCGGGCGGGAGAAGCGGGCGCGAGCATTACTTC. It is translated as CASSYSGGRSGREHYF.

The rearrangement uses TRBV20-1 and TRBJ1-2; 8 nucleotides match TRBD1. The CDR3 runs 12 residues. Germline assignment: CDR1 DFQATT and CDR2 SNEGSKA (reference sequence). With V trimmed by 5 bases and J by 4 bases, 3 bases remained unmatched. DNA for the CDR3: TGCAGTGCTTTCACAGGGGGCTATGGCTACACCTTC. Its protein product is CSAFTGGYGYTF.

In its sample, this clonotype was seen many times. CDR3 bases: TGCAGCGTTGAGGCCAGGGGAGGGAGCACTGAAGCTTTCTTT. It encodes CSVEARGGSTEAFF. The gene calls are TRBV29-1 and TRBJ1-1; maybe TRBD1 (6 bases). CDR3 length: 14 amino acids. Trimming took off 3 bases at V and 4 bases at J, with 15 bases between the two ends. Germline V CDR1 and CDR2: SQVTM, ANQGSEA.

The sample holds a few counts of this clonotype. The chain couples TRBV6-1 to TRBJ2-2, with 9 bases identical to TRBD1. Germline values: CDR1 MNHNS, CDR2 SASEGT. The CDR3 has 16 amino acids. The V segment lost 8 bases and the J segment 0 bases; nucleotides outside the gene matches: 7. The CDR3 reads CASRATGGPNTGELFF. The CDR3 bases are TGTGCCAGCCGAGCGACAGGGGGTCCGAACACCGGGGAGCTGTTTTTT.

The chain couples TRBV12-3 or TRBV12-4 to TRBJ2-6; D is unclear. The CDR3 length is 18 residues. Trimming left V 3 bases short and J 0 bases short, with 15 bases between. The DNA for the CDR3 is TGTGCCAGCAGTTTTGTCCGACCACTAAACTCTGGGGCCAACGTCCTGACTTTC. Its protein product is CASSFVRPLNSGANVLTF.

This clonotype was seen just once. The rearrangement joins TRBV14 to TRBJ2-5, with D perhaps given as TRBD1 or TRBD2 (5 bases each). Germline lookup yields CDR1 SGHDN and CDR2 FVKESK. The CDR3 has 16 amino acids. V lost 3 bases to trimming and J lost 2 bases, with 16 bases between them. The CDR3 reads CASSHGAGKRQETQYF. The DNA for the CDR3 is TGTGCCAGCAGCCACGGTGCAGGGAAGCGGCAAGAGACCCAGTACTTC.

The sample holds a few counts of this clonotype. The rearrangement joins TRBV7-9 to TRBJ1-5; D not resolved. Trimming took 5 bases from V and 5 from J, leaving 10 bases between them. The CDR3 runs to 13 residues. The germline gives CDR1 SEHNR, CDR2 FQNEAQ (reference sequence). The CDR3: CASSPSPDQPQHF. The CDR3 DNA reads TGTGCCAGCAGCCCCTCACCCGATCAGCCCCAGCATTTT.

This chain uses TRBV7-2 with TRBJ1-5; possible D gene TRBD1, 5 bases. The V gene's germline CDR1 is SGHTA and CDR2 FQGNSA. V lost 6 bases and J 0 bases, leaving 18 bases between the germline ends. The CDR3 extends over 17 amino acids. The CDR3 region is CASSQEAGPYSNQPQHF. CDR3 coding DNA: TGTGCCAGCAGTCAGGAGGCAGGGCCTTATAGCAATCAGCCCCAGCATTTT.

The chain links TRBV12-3 or TRBV12-4 to TRBJ2-5, with 7 bases identical to TRBD2. With V trimmed by 4 bases and J by 7 bases, 21 bases remained unmatched. This CDR3 is built from 18 residues. The CDR3 DNA reads as TGTGCCAGCAGTTCTAGCGGAGTCCGATCTTTTAGAGGCGGGACCCAGTACTTC. Its translation: CASSSSGVRSFRGGTQYF.

The V gene is TRBV27, the J gene TRBJ2-1, with D perhaps matching TRBD1 or TRBD2 (5 bases each). From germline, CDR1 is MNHEY and CDR2 SMNVEV (reference sequence). CDR3 length: 13 residues. V lost 2 bases to trimming and J lost 7 bases, with 9 bases between them. The CDR3 sequence: CASSLGTTNEQFF. The CDR3, as DNA: TGTGCCAGCAGTTTAGGGACCACTAATGAGCAGTTCTTC.

This clonotype was counted between two and nine times. The chain links TRBV20-1 to TRBJ1-3; possibly TRBD1 for D (6 bases). In germline, CDR1 is DFQATT, CDR2 SNEGSKA (reference sequence). The CDR3 has 14 amino acids. Trimming pared 0 bases from V and 4 bases from J, leaving 10 bases between. The CDR3 loop reads CSARDTGPGNTIYF. The CDR3 DNA reads as TGCAGTGCTAGAGACACAGGGCCCGGAAACACCATATATTTT.

The chain has TRBV20-1 and TRBJ2-1; D might be TRBD1 or TRBD2, each matching 6 bases. The germline CDR1 and CDR2 sequences are DFQATT and SNEGSKA (reference sequence). This CDR3 is 19 amino acids long. Between the trimmed V and J ends, which lost 2 bases and 0 bases, there was a span of 23 bases. CDR3 residues: CSARTRGGGSRGSYNEQFF. The DNA of the CDR3 is TGCAGTGCTAGAACACGAGGGGGAGGCTCTAGGGGCTCCTACAATGAGCAGTTCTTC.

The rearrangement joins TRBV3-1 to TRBJ2-1, with D possibly called TRBD1 or TRBD2 (6 bases each). The V end lost 5 bases, the J end lost 0 bases, and 14 bases lay between the germline ends. CDR3 length: 16 residues. CDR1 and CDR2 (germline): LGHDT, YNNKEL (reference sequence). The chain's CDR3 is CASSSEGGISYNEQFF. CDR3 coding DNA: TGTGCCAGCAGCTCGGAAGGGGGGATCTCCTACAATGAGCAGTTCTTC.

This clonotype was seen at least ten times. The chain joins TRBV18 to TRBJ2-7; D is uncertain. CDR3 length: 15 residues. Germline lookup yields CDR1 KGHSH and CDR2 LQKENI. The V end lost 1 base, the J end lost 1 base, and 11 bases lay between the germline ends. CDR3 sequence: CASSPRLDGSYEQYF. CDR3 DNA: TGTGCCAGCTCACCACGACTCGACGGTTCCTACGAGCAGTACTTC.

The chain recombines TRBV6-2 or TRBV6-3 with TRBJ1-2; 9 bases match TRBD1. After removal of 6 bases from V and 8 bases from J, the junction contained 7 bases not matched to a gene. CDR1 and CDR2 (germline): MNHEY, SVGEGT. The CDR3 sequence is 13 residues long. DNA of the CDR3: TGTGCCAGCAGCTGGACAGGGGAATACGGCTACACCTTC. It yields the protein CASSWTGEYGYTF.

The chain has TRBV20-1 and TRBJ2-7, with no clear D. The V end lost 4 bases, the J end lost 4 bases, and 8 bases lay between the germline ends. Per germline, CDR1 DFQATT and CDR2 SNEGSKA (reference sequence). The CDR3 totals 11 residues. CDR3 DNA sequence: TGCAGTGCTACCGGGCATTACGAGCAGTACTTC. It encodes CSATGHYEQYF.

This rearrangement joins TRBV6-2 or TRBV6-3 to TRBJ2-7; TRBD1 aligns across 9 bases. The V gene's germline CDR1 is MNHEY and CDR2 SVGEGT. The CDR3 contains 14 residues. The J segment lost 6 bases and the V segment lost 6 bases, leaving 9 bases of the junction unmatched. The CDR3 reads CASSYRDRDPEQYF. The CDR3 nucleotides read TGTGCCAGCAGCTACCGGGACAGGGATCCCGAGCAGTACTTC.

This clonotype was counted a few times. The chain couples TRBV7-8 to TRBJ1-1, with D perhaps TRBD1 (5 bases). This CDR3 is built from 13 residues. V lost 5 bases and J lost 8, with 15 bases in between. Germline assignment: CDR1 SGHVS and CDR2 FQNEAQ. This chain's CDR3 is CASSNRDGQEAFF. The CDR3 coding sequence is TGTGCCAGCAGCAACCGGGACGGCCAAGAAGCTTTCTTT.

The chain combines TRBV4-1 with TRBJ2-7, with a tentative D call TRBD2 (5 bases). There are 15 residues in the CDR3. Trimming stripped 0 bases from V and 3 bases from J, with 12 bases between. Germline loops: CDR1 MGHRA, CDR2 YSYEKL. CDR3 residues: CASSQDDGLGYEQYF. Here the CDR3 DNA reads TGCGCCAGCAGCCAAGATGATGGACTTGGCTACGAGCAGTACTTC.

On this clonotype: At one end, the junction sequence differs from germline, possibly due to a read error. The genes are TRBV6-9 and TRBJ1-5; TRBD1 aligns across 7 bases. The CDR3 loop spans 17 amino acids. The germline CDR1 and CDR2 sequences are MNHGY and SVAAGI. CDR3 DNA sequence: TGTGCCAGCAGGCAATGGGGACAGACCTATAGCAATCAGCCCCGGCATTTT. This sequence encodes CASRQWGQTYSNQPRHF.

The sample holds many counts of this clonotype. The genes are TRBV29-1 and TRBJ2-7, with a weak D call TRBD2 (5 bases). This CDR3 spans 12 amino acids. Deletions cut 6 bases from V and 4 bases from J, with 13 bases between. Germline-derived CDR1 and CDR2 are SQVTM and ANQGSEA. In DNA, the CDR3 is TGCAGCGTCGCTAGCCGTACGTACGAGCAGTACTTC. Protein: CSVASRTYEQYF.

J is TRBJ1-1 and V is TRBV5-1; tentatively, D is TRBD1 (6 bases). Germline values: CDR1 SGHRS, CDR2 YFSETQ. Deletions cut 0 bases from V and 2 bases from J, with 17 bases between. The CDR3 has 17 amino acids. CDR3 nucleotides: TGCGCCAGCAGCTTGGGACAGGCGAGTCGCGGCAACACTGAAGCTTTCTTT. It translates to CASSLGQASRGNTEAFF. Looking up the rest from reference TRBV5-1 and TRBJ1-1 gives the full variable domain: KAGVTQTPRYLIKTRGQQVTLSCSPISGHRSVSWYQQTPGQGLQFLFEYFSETQRNKGNFPGRFSGRQFSNSRSEMNVSTLELGDSALYLCASSLGQASRGNTEAFFGQGTRLTVV.